This T cell receptor beta chain was recorded in a study of shared clonotypes between healthy human individuals. General study findings and limits: Generally, naive subsets (rather than memory subsets) showed larger estimated richness.

The method was immunoSEQ multiplex PCR; TCRdb's version includes in-frame clones alone and lacks a portion of them. The profile shows more than 150,000 clones, approximately 92% of them singletons. Germline assignment: CDR1 SNHLY and CDR2 FYNNEI. The CDR3 is made up of 15 amino acids. The V and J ends lost 6 bases and 2 bases, in that order; junction bases with no gene match: 3. In its sample, this clone was seen a few times. The target antigen is unknown. The V gene is TRBV2, the J gene TRBJ2-6; TRBD1 aligns across 8 bases. The sequencing sample was made of naive CD4+ T cells sorted from blood. Subset described: CD45RA+ positively selected. The source is a woman aged 30 to 39 in good health. The CDR3 DNA reads TGTGCCAGCAGGACAGGGGTGGCTGGGGCCAACGTCCTGACTTTC. It codes for CASRTGVAGANVLTF.